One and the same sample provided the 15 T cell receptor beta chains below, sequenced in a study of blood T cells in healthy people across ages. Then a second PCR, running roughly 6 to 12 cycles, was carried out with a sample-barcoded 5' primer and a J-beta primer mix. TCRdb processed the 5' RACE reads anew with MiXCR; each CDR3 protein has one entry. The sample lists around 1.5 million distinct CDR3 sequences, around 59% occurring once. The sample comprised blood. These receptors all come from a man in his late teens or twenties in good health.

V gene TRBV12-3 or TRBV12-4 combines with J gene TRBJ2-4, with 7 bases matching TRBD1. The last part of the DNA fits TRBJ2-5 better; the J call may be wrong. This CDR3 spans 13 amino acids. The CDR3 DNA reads TGTGCCAGCGGTATGAGGGGGCGGGAGACCCAGTACTTC. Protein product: CASGMRGRETQYF.

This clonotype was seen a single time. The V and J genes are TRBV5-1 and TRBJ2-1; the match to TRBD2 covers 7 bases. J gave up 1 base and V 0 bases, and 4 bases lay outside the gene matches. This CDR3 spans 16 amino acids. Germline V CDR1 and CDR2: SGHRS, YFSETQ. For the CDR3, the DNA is TGCGCCAGCAGCTTGGAGGGTAGCGGGTCCTACAATGAGCAGTTCTTC. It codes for CASSLEGSGSYNEQFF.

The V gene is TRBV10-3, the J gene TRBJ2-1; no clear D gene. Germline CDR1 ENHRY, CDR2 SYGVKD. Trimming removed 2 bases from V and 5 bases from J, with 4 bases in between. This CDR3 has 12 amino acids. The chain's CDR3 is CAISEPHNEQFF. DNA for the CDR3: TGTGCCATCAGTGAGCCCCACAATGAGCAGTTCTTC.

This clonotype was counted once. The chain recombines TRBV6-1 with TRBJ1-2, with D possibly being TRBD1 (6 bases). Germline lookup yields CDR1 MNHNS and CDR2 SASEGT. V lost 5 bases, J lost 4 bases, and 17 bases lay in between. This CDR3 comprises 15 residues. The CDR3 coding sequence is TGTGCCAGCAGTCCCAGAAGGGGGGGTGGCTATGGCTACACCTTC. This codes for CASSPRRGGGYGYTF.

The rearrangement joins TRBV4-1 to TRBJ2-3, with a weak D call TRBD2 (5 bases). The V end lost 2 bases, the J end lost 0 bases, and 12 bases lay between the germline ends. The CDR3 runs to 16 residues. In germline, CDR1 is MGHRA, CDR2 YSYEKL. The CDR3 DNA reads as TGCGCCAGCAGCCAAACTGGCGGGTTTAGCACAGATACGCAGTATTTT. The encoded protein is CASSQTGGFSTDTQYF.

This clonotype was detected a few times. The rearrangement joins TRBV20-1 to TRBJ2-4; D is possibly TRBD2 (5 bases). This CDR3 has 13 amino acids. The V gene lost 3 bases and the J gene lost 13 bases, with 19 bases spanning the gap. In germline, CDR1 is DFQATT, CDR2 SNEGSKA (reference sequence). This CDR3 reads CSARLGLNQGQYF. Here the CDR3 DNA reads TGCAGTGCTAGGTTAGGACTCAATCAAGGGCAGTACTTC.

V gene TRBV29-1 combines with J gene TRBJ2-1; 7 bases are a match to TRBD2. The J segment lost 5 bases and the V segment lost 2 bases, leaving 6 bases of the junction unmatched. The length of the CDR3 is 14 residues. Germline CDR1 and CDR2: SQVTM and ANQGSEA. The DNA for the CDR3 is TGCAGCGTTGAAACTAGCGTGGCCCACAATGAGCAGTTCTTC. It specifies CSVETSVAHNEQFF.

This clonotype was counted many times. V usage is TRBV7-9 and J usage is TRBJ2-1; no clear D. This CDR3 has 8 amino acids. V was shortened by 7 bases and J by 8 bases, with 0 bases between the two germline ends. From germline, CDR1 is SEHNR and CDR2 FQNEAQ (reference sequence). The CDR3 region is CASNEQFF. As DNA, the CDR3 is TGTGCCAGCAATGAGCAGTTCTTC.

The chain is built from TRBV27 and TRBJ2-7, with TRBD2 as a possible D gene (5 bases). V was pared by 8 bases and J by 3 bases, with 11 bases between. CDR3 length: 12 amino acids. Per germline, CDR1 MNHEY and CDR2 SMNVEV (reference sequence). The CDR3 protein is CASGLTIYEQYF. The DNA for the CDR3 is TGTGCCAGCGGACTTACGATCTACGAGCAGTACTTC.

Here the CDR3 DNA reads TGTGCCAGCATTAGTACAGGGCCCACCGGGGAGCTGTTTTTT. It codes for CASISTGPTGELFF. The rearrangement links TRBV2 to TRBJ2-2, with a possible D match to TRBD1 (6 bases). Trimming left V 7 bases short and J 4 bases short, with 13 bases between. The CDR3 runs to 14 residues. Germline loops: CDR1 SNHLY, CDR2 FYNNEI.

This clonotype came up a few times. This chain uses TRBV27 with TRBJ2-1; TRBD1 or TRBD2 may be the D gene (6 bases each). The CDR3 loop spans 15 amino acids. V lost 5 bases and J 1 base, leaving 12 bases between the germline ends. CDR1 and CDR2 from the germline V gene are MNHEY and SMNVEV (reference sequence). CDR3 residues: CASSQTGRSYNEQFF. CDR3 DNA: TGTGCCAGCAGTCAAACAGGGAGGTCCTACAATGAGCAGTTCTTC.

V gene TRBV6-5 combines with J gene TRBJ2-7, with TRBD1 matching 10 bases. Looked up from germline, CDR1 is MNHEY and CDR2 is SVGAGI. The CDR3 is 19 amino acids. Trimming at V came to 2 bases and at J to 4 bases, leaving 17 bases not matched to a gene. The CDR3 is CASSYPRQGALDRVYEQYF. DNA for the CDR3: TGTGCCAGCAGTTACCCCAGACAGGGGGCGCTTGATCGGGTTTACGAGCAGTACTTC.

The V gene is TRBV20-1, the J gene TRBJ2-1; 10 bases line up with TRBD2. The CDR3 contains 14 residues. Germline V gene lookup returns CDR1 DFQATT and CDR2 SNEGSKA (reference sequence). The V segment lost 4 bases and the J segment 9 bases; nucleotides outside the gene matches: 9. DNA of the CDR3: TGCAGTGCTATGCTGGCTAGCGGGAGAGCTGAGCAGTTCTTC. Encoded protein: CSAMLASGRAEQFF.

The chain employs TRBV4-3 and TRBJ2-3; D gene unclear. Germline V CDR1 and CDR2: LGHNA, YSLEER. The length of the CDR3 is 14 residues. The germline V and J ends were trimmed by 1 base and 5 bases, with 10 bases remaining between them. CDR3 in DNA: TGCGCCAGCAGCCAAGGATTGCCTCAAGATACGCAGTATTTT. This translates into CASSQGLPQDTQYF.

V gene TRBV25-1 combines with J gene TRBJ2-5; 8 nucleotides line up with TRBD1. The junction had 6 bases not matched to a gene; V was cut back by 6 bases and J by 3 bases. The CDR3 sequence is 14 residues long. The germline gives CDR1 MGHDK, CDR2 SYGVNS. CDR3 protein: CASRETGVKETQYF. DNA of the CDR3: TGTGCCAGCAGGGAGACAGGGGTAAAAGAGACCCAGTACTTC.